Listed below are T cell receptor beta chains from one sample, sequenced in a study of post-analysis software for immune sequencing data. Using its own MiXCR run on the PCR reads, TCRdb lists one record per CDR3 protein. The data hold under 650,000 distinct CDR3 sequences, with roughly 47% observed a single time. The sample was blood. The origin of the receptors is a girl aged 5-17 years with multiple sclerosis. The CDR3 runs from the conserved cysteine through the conserved F or W. Each record gives: D gene, clone size, J gene, V gene, CDR3 DNA, CDR3 protein. The D gene is left open where the match is weak. Size values are once, few and many counts, or a class for expanded clones, and some rows have none.

>.|.|TRBJ2-5|TRBV20-1
TGCAGTGCTCGCAGGGTCGGCGGGCCCCAGCGAGAGACCCAGTACTTC
CSARRVGGPQRETQYF
>.|.|TRBJ1-5|TRBV29-1
TGCAGCGTTGAAGATGCGGGGCGGAATCAGCCCCAGCATTTT
CSVEDAGRNQPQHF
>.|.|TRBJ2-7|TRBV14
TGTGCCAGCAGCCACGGACAGATTCAGTACTTC
CASSHGQIQYF
>.|few|TRBJ2-1|TRBV15
TGTGCCACCAGCAGACCAAAAGGGGGAGGGTATGAGCAGTTCTTC
CATSRPKGGGYEQFF
>.|.|TRBJ2-5|TRBV5-1
TGCGCCAGCACCGAGTCACGAAGAGAGACCCAGTACTTC
CASTESRRETQYF
>.|.|TRBJ2-7|TRBV9
TGTGCCAGCAGCGGTGAGAGGGGAGCCTACGAGCAGTACTTC
CASSGERGAYEQYF
>.|.|TRBJ2-3|TRBV5-1
TGCGCCAGCAGCACCCTGAACACAGATACGCAGTATTTT
CASSTLNTDTQYF
>.|few|TRBJ2-1|TRBV10-3
TGTGCCATCAGTGGAGGGGGTTCTGAGCAGTTCTTC
CAISGGGSEQFF
>.|.|TRBJ1-1|TRBV12-3/TRBV12-4
TGTGCCAGCAGCCTGCTAGGGGCTGGAACTGAAGCTTTCTTT
CASSLLGAGTEAFF
>TRBD1|few|TRBJ2-3|TRBV10-3
TGTGCCATCAGCCCCGGGACAGCTAGCACAGATACGCAGTATTTT
CAISPGTASTDTQYF
>.|few|TRBJ1-2|TRBV27
TGTGCCAGCAGTTCGAGCGGGACGTCTCGGTACACCTTC
CASSSSGTSRYTF
>TRBD1|.|TRBJ2-7|TRBV6-5
TGTGCCAGCAGCCTCGGACAGGCTGGGGGCGAGCAGTACTTC
CASSLGQAGGEQYF
>.|few|TRBJ2-4|TRBV29-1
TGCAGCGCCCTCGGAGGGATTTCAGTGCAGTACTTC
CSALGGISVQYF
>TRBD2|few|TRBJ2-1|TRBV10-2
TGCGCCAGCCAACTAGCGGGAGGGCCGGGCAATGAGCAGTTCTTC
CASQLAGGPGNEQFF
>TRBD1|.|TRBJ2-1|TRBV4-1
TGCGCCAGCAGAGGACTTGGACAGGGACACAATGAGCAGTTCTTC
CASRGLGQGHNEQFF
>.|.|TRBJ1-5|TRBV12-3/TRBV12-4
TGTGCCAGCAGTTTAGCACAGACCAATCAGCCCCAGCATTTT
CASSLAQTNQPQHF
>TRBD2|.|TRBJ2-1|TRBV16
TGTGCCAGCAGCCAATCTCGGGGGGGCAATGAGCAGTTCTTC
CASSQSRGGNEQFF
>.|once|TRBJ1-1|TRBV29-1
TGCAGCGGGGGGGTGGGTTCCATGAACACTGAAGCTTTCTTT
CSGGVGSMNTEAFF
>.|.|TRBJ2-1|TRBV12-3/TRBV12-4
TGTGCCAGCAGTTTGGGCATCAATGAGCAGTTCTTC
CASSLGINEQFF
>TRBD1|few|TRBJ2-7|TRBV6-1
TGTGCCAGCACCCAGACAGGACAGGGAACCTACGAGCAGTACTTC
CASTQTGQGTYEQYF
>TRBD1|.|TRBJ1-1|TRBV29-1
TGCAGCGCTGGACAGGCCTTGGGCACTGAAGCTTTCTTT
CSAGQALGTEAFF
>.|few|TRBJ2-1|TRBV6-2/TRBV6-3
TGTGCCAGCATGGGGGGAGTCAATGAGCAGTTCTTC
CASMGGVNEQFF
>.|.|TRBJ1-5|TRBV12-3/TRBV12-4
TGTGCCAGCAGTTTATACCCTGGGCGTAGCAATCAGCCCCAGCATTTT
CASSLYPGRSNQPQHF
>.|.|TRBJ2-3|TRBV15
TGTGCCACCAGCAGAGCCGGTATCACAGATACGCAGTATTTT
CATSRAGITDTQYF
>.|few|TRBJ2-1|TRBV29-1
TGCAGCGTTGAAGATACGAGGTCACCGTTTGATGAGCAGTTCTTC
CSVEDTRSPFDEQFF
>TRBD1|few|TRBJ2-3|TRBV12-3/TRBV12-4
TGTGCCAGCAGTCAAGGACAGGGAAACACAGATACGCAGTATTTT
CASSQGQGNTDTQYF
>.|.|TRBJ1-1|TRBV7-3
TGTGCCAGCAGGTTCTCCCGGACACAAGAAGCTTTCTTT
CASRFSRTQEAFF
>.|.|TRBJ1-4|TRBV5-1
TGCGCCAGCAGCTTGGAGACCACAACTAATGAAAAACTGTTTTTT
CASSLETTTNEKLFF
>TRBD1|.|TRBJ2-7|TRBV29-1
TGCAGCGTCACGGGACAGGGTGAGGTTATCGAGCAGTACTTC
CSVTGQGEVIEQYF
>.|.|TRBJ2-5|TRBV25-1
TGTGCCAGCAGTGAAGTAGGGCTGGGCGAGACCCAGTACTTC
CASSEVGLGETQYF
>TRBD2|few|TRBJ2-1|TRBV20-1
TGCAGTGCTTCAGCGGGAGACTCGTCCTACAATGAGCAGTTCTTC
CSASAGDSSYNEQFF
>TRBD2|few|TRBJ2-6|TRBV5-1
TGCGCCAGCAGCAACTCACTAGCGGGAGGGATCTCTGGGGCCAACGTCCTGACTTTC
CASSNSLAGGISGANVLTF
>.|.|TRBJ2-5|TRBV5-1
TGCGCCAGCAGCTTGGAGTGGGGAGGTCAGGAGACCCAGTACTTC
CASSLEWGGQETQYF
>TRBD2|.|TRBJ2-1|TRBV7-2
TGTGCCAGCAGCTACTTCCCCAGCGGGAGGGGAGTGTGTCAGCAGTTCTTC
CASSYFPSGRGVCQQFF